These 8 T cell receptor beta chains came from one sample sequenced in a study of beta chain features in type 1 diabetes. Reverse transcription of all isolated RNA meant that expressed TCRB transcripts were sequenced. Clones were sequenced by immunoSEQ multiplex PCR, and TCRdb holds only the in-frame ones, with some missing. The table lists around 290,000 clones, 7.5% to 9.5% of them singletons, with roughly 1% in the top ten. The sample consisted of central memory CD4+ T cells from blood. These receptors were taken from a woman under 30 in good health.

The chain recombines TRBV7-2 with TRBJ2-1, with D possibly called TRBD1 or TRBD2 (6 bases each). Trimming left V 5 bases short and J 8 bases short, with 25 bases between. The length of the CDR3 is 17 residues. CDR1 SGHTA and CDR2 FQGNSA come from the germline V gene. The CDR3 loop reads CASSVRDGGHRGHEQFF. For the CDR3, the DNA is TGTGCCAGCAGCGTCCGGGACGGGGGCCATCGAGGCCATGAGCAGTTCTTC.

The chain uses TRBV4-3 and TRBJ2-5, with TRBD1 as a possible D gene (6 bases). V was cut by 2 bases and J by 4 bases, with 17 bases left in between. Germline CDR1 reads LGHNA; CDR2 reads YSLEER. There are 16 residues in the CDR3. The CDR3: CASSQYQTRGRETQYF. DNA of the CDR3: TGCGCCAGCAGCCAATACCAGACCAGGGGAAGAGAGACCCAGTACTTC.

This clone has a handful of counts. The chain's CDR3 is CASSPHRVGYGYTF. CDR3 coding DNA: TGTGCCAGCAGTCCCCACAGGGTCGGGTATGGCTACACCTTC. The V gene is TRBV27, the J gene TRBJ1-2; D might be TRBD1 (6 bases). The CDR3 spans 14 residues. Trimming left V 5 bases short and J 5 bases short, with 15 bases between. Germline V gene sequence: CDR1 MNHEY, CDR2 SMNVEV (reference sequence).

This clone was seen only a few times. The V gene is TRBV2, the J gene TRBJ2-4; 8 bases align to TRBD1. Germline V gives CDR1 SNHLY, CDR2 FYNNEI. V shed 6 bases and J 2 bases; nucleotides not matched to a gene: 6. The CDR3 consists of 15 residues. The CDR3 sequence: CASSGQGMTKNIQYF. CDR3 nucleotides: TGTGCCAGCAGCGGACAGGGTATGACCAAAAACATTCAGTACTTC.

The chain has TRBV7-2 and TRBJ1-1; D uncertain. This CDR3 spans 14 amino acids. Germline assignment: CDR1 SGHTA and CDR2 FQGNSA. Trimming stripped 4 bases from V and 1 base from J, with 10 bases between. The DNA of the CDR3 is TGTGCCAGCAGCTATCCCGAGAGGAACACTGAAGCTTTCTTT. Protein sequence: CASSYPERNTEAFF.

This clone has a handful of counts. The chain is built from TRBV27 and TRBJ2-5, with a tentative D call TRBD1 (6 bases). The CDR3 consists of 13 residues. V was pared by 5 bases and J by 2 bases, with 9 bases between. The V gene's germline CDR1 is MNHEY and CDR2 SMNVEV (reference sequence). The DNA for the CDR3 is TGTGCCAGCAGTGCCAGGGGTCAAGAGACCCAGTACTTC. Protein sequence: CASSARGQETQYF.

The rearrangement joins TRBV4-3 to TRBJ2-1; TRBD2 matches 9 bases. This CDR3 comprises 17 residues. Germline V gives CDR1 LGHNA, CDR2 YSLEER. The ends lost 4 bases at V and 1 base at J; junction bases unmatched: 8. CDR3 residues: CASSRGAAGGSYNEQFF. DNA of the CDR3: TGCGCCAGCAGCCGGGGGGCGGCGGGAGGGTCCTACAATGAGCAGTTCTTC.

This clone occurred a few times. The CDR3: CASSPGQDYGYTF. CDR3 DNA: TGTGCCAGCAGCCCGGGACAGGATTACGGCTACACCTTC. The gene calls are TRBV5-4 and TRBJ1-2, with 8 positions matching TRBD1. Unmatched junction bases numbered 7, after V lost 4 bases and J lost 8 bases. In germline, CDR1 is SGHNT, CDR2 YYREEE (reference sequence). This CDR3 has 13 residues.